The clone carrying this T cell receptor (beta chain) appeared many times. This sample stems from a study of T-cell memory formation after mild COVID-19. The TCR alpha and TCR beta cDNA libraries, bearing sample barcodes and UMIs, were generated by 5'RACE using constant-segment primers. From the 5' RACE reads, TCRdb called clonotypes with MiXCR, one entry per CDR3 protein. The sample records fewer than 35,000 distinct CDR3 sequences, roughly 16% being singletons. Sequencing was performed on PBMCs or a T cell subset sorted from them (not recorded which). This receptor was taken from an adult who had mild COVID-19 (a few samples of this study predate the infection). Cell type and time point are not known.

CDR3 protein: CAATLGVSEQFF. CDR3 DNA sequence: TGTGCCGCAACACTGGGAGTCTCTGAGCAGTTCTTC. The gene calls are TRBV3-1 and TRBJ2-1; TRBD2 might be the D (5 bases). Germline V gene lookup returns CDR1 LGHDT and CDR2 YNNKEL (reference sequence). Trimming stripped 11 bases from V and 9 bases from J, with 17 bases between. There are 12 residues in the CDR3.